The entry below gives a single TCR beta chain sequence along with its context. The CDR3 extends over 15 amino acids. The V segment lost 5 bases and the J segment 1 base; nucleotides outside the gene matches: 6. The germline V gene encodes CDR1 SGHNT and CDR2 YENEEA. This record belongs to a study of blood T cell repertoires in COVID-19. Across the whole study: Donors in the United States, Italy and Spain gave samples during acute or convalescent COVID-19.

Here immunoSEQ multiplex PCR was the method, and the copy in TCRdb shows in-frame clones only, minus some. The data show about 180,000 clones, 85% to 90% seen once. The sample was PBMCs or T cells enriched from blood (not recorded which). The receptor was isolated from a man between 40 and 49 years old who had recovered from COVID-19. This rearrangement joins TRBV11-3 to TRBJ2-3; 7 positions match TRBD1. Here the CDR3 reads CASSLNRGGTDTQYF. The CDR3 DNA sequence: TGTGCCAGCAGCCTGAACAGGGGCGGCACAGATACGCAGTATTTT.